This T cell receptor beta chain was sequenced during a study of human T cells and chemical hapten exposure. At the level of the study: Minor pooled library volume differences mainly drove per-sample TCR yield variation.

Trimming took 4 bases from V and 4 from J; bases not matched to a gene: 12. Germline loops: CDR1 DFQATT, CDR2 SNEGSKA (reference sequence). This CDR3 contains 18 residues. Regarding the study as a whole: DPC sensitization produced no change in TCRs with frequency above 1 in 1000.

Library preparation tagged each individual cDNA molecule with a unique molecular identifier. In the original processing: Sample-level TCR yields exhibited a median of approximately 88,000, with a range of 23,224 to 690,600. In TCRdb, the 5' RACE reads were re-called with MiXCR into one record per CDR3 protein. These V and J calls are TCRdb output, not the study's own analysis. The sample shows roughly 81,000 distinct CDR3 sequences, more than 15% of them seen only once. This clonotype was detected many times. As yet, its antigen is unknown. Extraction of total RNA was performed on unfractionated whole blood.

This rearrangement joins TRBV20-1 to TRBJ2-3; 15 nucleotides match TRBD2. This receptor was obtained from a female donor in good health. The CDR3 DNA follows: TGCAGTGCTACCGGACTAGCGGGAGGGCCCTTAGGTGCAGATACGCAGTATTTT. Its translation: CSATGLAGGPLGADTQYF.